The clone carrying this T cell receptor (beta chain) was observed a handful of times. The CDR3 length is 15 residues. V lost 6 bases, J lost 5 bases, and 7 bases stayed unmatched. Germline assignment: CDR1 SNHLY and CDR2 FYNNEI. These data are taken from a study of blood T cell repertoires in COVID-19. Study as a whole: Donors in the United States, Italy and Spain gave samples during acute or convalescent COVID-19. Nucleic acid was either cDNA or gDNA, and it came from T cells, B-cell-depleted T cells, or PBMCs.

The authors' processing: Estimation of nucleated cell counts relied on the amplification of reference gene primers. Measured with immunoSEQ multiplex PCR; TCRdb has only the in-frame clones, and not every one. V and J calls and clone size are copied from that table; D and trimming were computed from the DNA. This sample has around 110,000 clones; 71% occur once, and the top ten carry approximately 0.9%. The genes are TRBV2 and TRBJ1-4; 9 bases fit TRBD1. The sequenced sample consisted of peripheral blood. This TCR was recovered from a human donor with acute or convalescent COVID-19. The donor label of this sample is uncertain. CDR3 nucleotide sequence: TGTGCCAGCAGAGGACAGGGGAGCGGGAATGAAAAACTGTTTTTT. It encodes CASRGQGSGNEKLFF.